The clone carrying this T cell receptor (beta chain) was detected only once. A read error may produce the germline difference seen at one junction end. As processed by the authors: Amplification from reference gene primers served as the basis for estimated nucleated cell counts. Data came from immunoSEQ multiplex PCR; TCRdb stores just in-frame clones and leaves some out. D and trimming come from the DNA, and the V and J calls and clone size come from that table. The sample carries some 42,000 clones, 85% recorded once. This specimen belongs to a study of blood T cell repertoires in COVID-19. Overall study context: COVID-19 samples collected from the United States, Italy and Spain covered acute and convalescent phases.

This receptor was taken from a woman in her sixties or seventies in a cohort sampled during active COVID-19. The sequenced sample consisted of peripheral blood.

CDR3 region: CASSEARGANSEAFF. CDR3 nucleotide sequence: TGTGCCAGCAGTGAAGCGCGGGGCGCGAACTCTGAAGCTTTCTTT. The chain links TRBV6-1 to TRBJ1-1, with TRBD1 as a possible D gene (5 bases). This CDR3 has 15 amino acids. Germline lookup yields CDR1 MNHNS and CDR2 SASEGT.